This TCR beta chain was found in a study of cytomegalovirus exposure and HLA in healthy donors listed by TCRdb under 2017. About the study as a whole: An earlier analysis of some 500 of the donors reported 276 Gb of sequence data and about 100 million unique TCR beta sequences from approximately 180 million T cells. An early release covering approximately 600 HLA-typed donors comprised roughly 300 gigabases of sequencing data and approximately 80 million unique TCR sequences. Of the roughly 390 genotyped donors, 81% were placed in the genetic ancestry cluster associated with self-reported Caucasian donors. The study was designed to test whether signatures of past pathogen exposure could be identified by cataloging public T cell receptors. The study profiled the T cell repertoires of approximately 700 subjects by immunosequencing and related them to cytomegalovirus serostatus. In addition to the first cohort of about 650 subjects, a separate validation cohort of 120 different subjects was used. High-throughput TCR immunosequencing, statistical association of individual TCRs with disease status, and machine learning were combined to predict cytomegalovirus infection status. To study patterns of TCR occurrence, a later analysis re-analyzed previously published TCR beta repertoires from more than 550 donors and added high-resolution HLA genotyping. Rather than drawing on any new phenotypic data, the later analysis identified candidate immune exposures from TCR beta sequences and the way those sequences occurred across donors. In an earlier analysis of roughly 600 of the donors, high-throughput TCR beta sequencing was used to judge whether each TCR beta V gene segment behaved as functional or pseudogenic. Donor age, sex, ethnicity and CMV serostatus were compiled together with the repertoire data. Genome-wide SNP genotypes for about 55% of the 666 donors were used in a later genetic analysis, which treated that subset as a discovery cohort. Every repertoire in the discovery cohort had been generated on one and the same sequencing platform. HLA typing included class I and class II loci at four-digit resolution. The number of donors typed differed by locus, with about 629-640 for A, B, C, DRB1 and DQB1, around 520 for DQA1, approximately 580 for DPA1, and about 450 for DPB1. Roughly 5 DR-DQ haplotypes were treated as single units for association and clustering because of strong linkage in the cohort. On average, around 230,000 unique TCR beta nucleotide sequences were sequenced per donor among a few hundred genotyped donors of the cohort, with approximately 18% of those sequences being non-productive.

On this clone itself: The specificity of this receptor is unknown. No base-level quality is on record; no much larger clone is a single base apart.

Via the germline V gene, CDR1 is SGHTA and CDR2 FQGNSA. Trimming takes 5 bases off V and 2 bases off J; junction bases not matched to a gene: 6. Spanning cysteine to phenylalanine, the CDR3 consists of 16 amino acids. The retained sequence is limited to the CDR3, 48 bases, with the frame set at the first base. Library creation used the immunoSEQ multiplex PCR assay. The multiplex PCR relied on a mix of 60 forward primers for TCR Vbeta segments and 13 reverse primers for TCR Jbeta segments. The CDR3 region of rearranged TCR beta genes was amplified from genomic DNA with a multiplex PCR assay. On the Illumina HiSeq System, the amplified TCR beta libraries were sequenced as 87-base-pair reads. Under the source paper's analysis protocol: A later analysis tallied approximately 87 million unique TCR beta chains across the 640 or so repertoires, and about 12 million of those chains were shared by two or more donors. To remove PCR and sequencing errors, raw reads were error-corrected and collapsed into unique sequences using a nearest-neighbor algorithm that merged closely related sequences. V, D and J gene segments were assigned by aligning CDR3 sequences to IMGT reference sequences. For a sequence to be retained, a match of at least six nucleotides to both a V gene segment and a J gene segment was required. Rearrangements were classified as productive when the CDR3 lacked stop codons and remained in frame with V and J, and all other rearrangements were classified as non-productive. CDR3 was defined by IMGT convention, running from the second conserved V-encoded cysteine to the conserved J-encoded phenylalanine. Sequences without an unambiguous match to a single V gene segment were excluded from the earlier analysis of about 600 of the donors. An earlier analysis of several hundred of the donors classified V segments as functional when productive rearrangements were above 56.7% and as segregating when the standard deviation between donors was above 5%. A statistical classification framework was built for diagnosing cytomegalovirus status from the catalog of TCR beta chain sequences. A later analysis assigned V and J genes by comparing TCR nucleotide sequences with IMGT/GENE-DB human TR gene sequences. A later analysis assigned CDR3 sequences and most-parsimonious VDJ recombination scenarios with the TCRdist pipeline. In a later analysis, every TCR beta chain was defined by the combination of its CDR3 amino acid sequence and its V-gene family, and reads without a unique V-gene family were dropped. A later analysis removed nearly 600 highly shared, low-generation-probability nucleotide sequences to deal with suspected cross-contamination and a sequencing artifact. A later analysis calculated a clonal expansion index for each public chain from normalized within-repertoire ranks of inferred template counts. Generation probabilities in a later analysis came from a VDJ recombination model fitted to out-of-frame rearrangements, and those results were checked against IGoR. A later analysis scored TCR-TCR, TCR-HLA and TCR-CMV co-occurrence with hypergeometric tests, applying a repertoire-size bias correction to TCR pairs. A later analysis estimated false discovery rates by permuting HLA or CMV assignments 20 times. In a later analysis, co-occurring TCRs were grouped with DBSCAN, and TCRdist sequence similarity was added when clustering was performed within HLA-allele-positive subsets. For co-occurrence clustering, repertoires with fewer than 30,000 or more than 120,000 public chains were excluded, along with roughly 5 repertoires with anomalous nucleotide sharing. As stored in TCRdb, this immuneACCESS dataset retains in-frame rearrangements with V and J assigned. A fraction of the clones does not appear; measured against another copy, unresolved V genes explain less than half of the discrepancy, and the remainder lacks a known reason. Clone size and V and J calls were adopted from that table, with D and trimming inferred from the DNA. The sample data list roughly 80,000 clones, and roughly four fifths of these were observed just once. The ten most abundant clones make up 12% of the sample.

Broad study findings and their caveats: Correlated functional status among segregating V segments might be attributable to linkage disequilibrium, but an unknown experimental factor could not be ruled out. Strong co-occurrence of HLA alleles, especially DR and DQ, made assigning TCR associations to individual alleles difficult. In this cohort, only TCR beta chains were sequenced, and detectable features were limited by the absence of alpha or paired-chain data. According to the authors, the approach could potentially be generalized to other disease states and immunological phenotypes. An association between a missense DCLRE1C variant and V-gene and J-gene trimming of TCR beta chains was found in a later genetic analysis and replicated in an independent cohort. Compared with the 666-donor mean, donors in an Asian-associated ancestry cluster had fewer N-insertions in productive TCRs, according to a later genetic analysis. In both the original and validation cohorts, the classifier was reported to diagnose cytomegalovirus status with high specificity and sensitivity. A cluster of highly shared sequence variants was judged likely to represent a technical artifact of the sequencing pipeline. In a later analysis, TCR association rates were found to vary across HLA loci, with the most associated TCRs seen for DRB1 alleles and the fewest for HLA-C alleles. In vitro tests confirmed that a few of the cytomegalovirus-associated TCR beta chains recognize cytomegalovirus antigens. In a later analysis, HLA-associated TCR beta chains were found to be more clonally expanded and to have lower generation probabilities than equally common non-associated chains. In a later analysis, around 17,000 TCR beta sequences were associated with specific HLA alleles at a false discovery rate of 0.05. Immune exposure information for the cohort was limited to CMV serostatus. Some IMGT-functional V segments, including TRBV6-2 and TRBV6-3, could not be told apart with the 87-base-pair reads, so those segments were excluded. A further reported finding was that TCR beta sequences accurately predicted the HLA-A and HLA-B alleles for most subjects in the first cohort. The earlier analysis of nearly 600 of the donors excluded roughly 17 rarely observed V segments, including chromosome 9 orphons, because counts were too low. Because HLA typing was missing for some donors at each locus, association tests included only the typed subset. According to a later analysis, parvovirus B19, influenza, CMV and Epstein-Barr virus appeared linked to several top co-occurrence clusters. A later analysis found that most CMV-associated TCR beta chains appeared HLA-restricted, with HLA associations seemingly driven largely by CMV exposure. Across donors, most TCR sequences were observed very rarely, whereas some public TCRs were present in many individuals. In an earlier analysis of more than 450 of the donors, most TCR beta V segments were observed in productive rearrangements about 90% or about 30% of the time, broadly matching IMGT annotations. The study listed 150 to 200 TCR beta chains as associated with cytomegalovirus. The presence/absence analyses assumed that sequencing depth was roughly uniform across donors, and that assumption may not be true.

In total, 666 healthy bone marrow donors made up the cohort. At the time of sampling, all cohort members were nominally healthy, though unrecorded immune exposures were likely present. The donor tested CMV seropositive, placing the donor among the 310 or so seropositive members of the cohort. Every donor gave a peripheral blood sample, and the peripheral blood mononuclear cells from that sample were used for TCR beta sequencing. Genomic DNA was extracted from the blood cell samples with the Qiagen DNeasy Blood Extraction Kit. This receptor was identified in a male donor in good health and CMV-seropositive. Sequenced input: PBMCs. Recombination connected TRBV7-2 to TRBJ2-3, with 11 junctional bases fitting TRBD2. The nucleotides are TGTGCCAGCAGCCTTAGGACTAGCGGGTTCACAGATACGCAGTATTTT. This gives the protein CASSLRTSGFTDTQYF.